This T cell receptor beta chain is drawn from a study of CD8 T cells in Susac syndrome. Included as multiple sclerosis controls were treatment-naive patients who had stable or active relapsing-remitting disease. This CDR3 has 11 amino acids. Between the trimmed V and J ends, which lost 4 bases and 11 bases, there was a span of 10 bases. About 0.45 to 1 ug RNA was reverse transcribed with random hexamers. TCRdb fed the immunoSEQ multiplex PCR reads into MiXCR, producing one record per CDR3 protein. This sample has 100,000 to 150,000 distinct CDR3 sequences; approximately 95% occur once, and the top ten carry roughly 0.3%.

The V call is TRBV12-3 or TRBV12-4, the J call TRBJ2-3, with a possible D match to TRBD2 (6 bases). The TCR was taken from a human donor with multiple sclerosis. The source material was CD8+ T cells from PBMCs. This chain's CDR3 is CASSSRRVQYF. In nucleotides, the CDR3 is TGTGCCAGCAGTTCGCGGAGGGTGCAGTATTTT.